This T cell receptor (beta chain) stems from a study of monozygotic twins with inflammatory bowel disease. Whole-study findings and limits: It was in IBD patients that TCRbeta diversity (inverse Simpson) was lower than in healthy co-twins. Researchers reported no repertoire similarity difference between concordant and discordant twins, possibly from limited power.

With regard to this clonotype: The target antigen is unknown.

A 6-nucleotide sample barcode was carried by the UMIs, which template switching added. Nested amplification of TCRalpha and TCRbeta cDNA involved two PCRs of roughly 16 and 10 cycles. TCRdb reprocessed the 5' RACE reads and reports one entry per CDR3 protein, with no DNA. The sample's table shows more than 300,000 distinct CDR3 sequences. The clonotype originates from a human donor with ulcerative colitis or Crohn's disease, or a healthy co-twin of an affected twin (not recorded which). What was sequenced was blood.

The CDR3 here is CATSRDLSRPGGNTIYF. The rearrangement links TRBV15 to TRBJ1-3. The CDR3 is made up of 17 amino acids. From germline, CDR1 is LNHNV and CDR2 YYDKDF (reference sequence).